The present TCR beta chain was sequenced within a study of T-cell reconstitution after alpha-beta-depleted transplantation in children. The CDR3 consists of 15 residues. Trimming took 0 bases from V and 3 from J, leaving 12 bases between them. Germline CDR1 reads SGDLS; CDR2 reads YYNGEE. Preparation of the TCRbeta library involved a method that used unique molecular identifiers. TCRdb re-analysed the PCR reads in MiXCR, keeping a single row per CDR3 protein. This repertoire shows some 640,000 distinct CDR3 sequences, around 17% found once; its top ten account for 1.1%. The clonotype was recovered from a human donor who donated a stem cell graft to a child with acute myeloid leukemia. This specimen consisted of PBMCs from the stem cell graft donor, obtained from the stem cell graft. This chain uses TRBV9 with TRBJ2-5; no reliable D call. The CDR3, as DNA: TGTGCCAGCAGCGTAGGTCCATCCTCTGAAGAGACCCAGTACTTC. Translation: CASSVGPSSEETQYF.